Below are 24 T cell receptor beta chains sequenced from a single sample in a study of CD8 T cells in ankylosing spondylitis. Whole-study results and caveats: It appeared that ankylosing spondylitis blood was characterized by a TCR beta motif of seven or eight highly homologous variants.

One entry per CDR3 protein results from TCRdb running MiXCR on the 5' RACE reads. Among over 700,000 distinct CDR3 sequences, 15% to 20% were seen once, and the ten largest hold under 20%. These receptors' antigens are unknown. The sample taken for sequencing was blood, either unsorted or a sorted T cell fraction (not recorded which). These receptors came from a male donor with ankylosing spondylitis.

This clonotype was seen a handful of times. The chain links TRBV6-5 to TRBJ1-3; a weak D match, TRBD1 (5 bases). Trimming shortened V by 2 bases and J by 0 bases, and 20 bases separated the two germline ends. CDR3 length equals 19 residues. From germline, CDR1 is MNHEY and CDR2 SVGAGI. The DNA of the CDR3 is TGTGCCAGCAGTTACGAGCGCCCGATAGACAGATACTCTGGAAACACCATATATTTT. Amino acids: CASSYERPIDRYSGNTIYF.

The gene calls are TRBV29-1 and TRBJ1-2; D is uncertain. Germline values: CDR1 SQVTM, CDR2 ANQGSEA. This CDR3 region has 12 residues. Deletions cut 4 bases from V and 3 bases from J, with 9 bases between. CDR3 sequence (DNA): TGCAGCGTTGGGGATTACGACTATGGCTACACCTTC. It specifies CSVGDYDYGYTF.

This clonotype was detected only a few times. This rearrangement joins TRBV6-1 to TRBJ1-5; the match to TRBD1 covers 9 bases. The V gene end was trimmed by 5 bases and the J gene end by 3 bases; junction bases not matched to a gene: 8. This CDR3 spans 16 amino acids. Germline CDR1 and CDR2: MNHNS and SASEGT. CDR3 sequence: CASSPGTGKNNQPQHF. The CDR3, as DNA: TGTGCCAGCAGTCCCGGGACAGGGAAAAACAATCAGCCCCAGCATTTT.

This rearrangement joins TRBV29-1 to TRBJ2-7; the D is unclear. The length of the CDR3 is 11 residues. Trimming pared 6 bases from V and 2 bases from J, leaving 8 bases between. CDR1 and CDR2 (germline): SQVTM, ANQGSEA. The CDR3 nucleotides are TGCAGCGTGACCGGAACCTACGAGCAGTACTTC. Protein sequence: CSVTGTYEQYF.

This clonotype was picked up a small number of times. The chain carries TRBV7-2 and TRBJ2-3; 8 nucleotides agree with TRBD2. Germline CDR1 reads SGHTA; CDR2 reads FQGNSA. J lost 6 bases, V lost 5 bases, and 10 bases had no gene match. The CDR3 covers 15 residues. CDR3 bases: TGTGCCAGCAGCCCGAGCGGGAGTGTTGTGGATACGCAGTATTTT. As protein: CASSPSGSVVDTQYF.

This clonotype was counted only a few times. The chain couples TRBV7-2 to TRBJ2-1, with D tentatively TRBD2 (6 bases). CDR3 length equals 14 residues. Per germline, CDR1 SGHTA and CDR2 FQGNSA. The ends were cut back, 6 bases at V and 7 bases at J, with 16 bases in the middle. Written as DNA, the CDR3 is TGTGCCAGCAGATACCGGGAGTGGGGGAATGAGCAGTTCTTC. It yields the protein CASRYREWGNEQFF.

The V call is TRBV12-5, the J call TRBJ1-5; D is uncertain. Germline V gene lookup returns CDR1 LGHNT and CDR2 FRNRAP. Trimming took 9 bases from V and 2 from J, leaving 11 bases between them. The CDR3 loop spans 13 amino acids. The CDR3 DNA is TGTGCTAGCGCCCTCTCCGGCAATCAGCCCCAGCATTTT. Translating gives CASALSGNQPQHF.

The chain recombines TRBV20-1 with TRBJ2-3; D tentatively reads TRBD1 or TRBD2 (5 bases each). CDR3 length: 13 amino acids. Trimming took 6 bases from V and 5 from J, leaving 15 bases between them. Germline lookup yields CDR1 DFQATT and CDR2 SNEGSKA (reference sequence). The CDR3 is CSALTTRGDTQYF. CDR3 DNA: TGCAGTGCCCTGACCACGAGGGGAGATACGCAGTATTTT.

This clonotype came up a few times. V usage is TRBV10-3 and J usage is TRBJ2-7; the match to TRBD1 covers 7 bases. The length of the CDR3 is 13 residues. CDR1 is ENHRY, CDR2 SYGVKD, per germline. Trimming at V came to 7 bases and at J to 2 bases, leaving 5 bases not matched to a gene. CDR3 nucleotide sequence: TGTGCCATCAAAGAGGGGGCGACCTACGAGCAGTACTTC. Residues: CAIKEGATYEQYF.

In DNA form, the CDR3 reads TGCGCCAGCAGCCCTCAGGGAGGCGTCACTGAAGCTTTCTTT. Translating it yields CASSPQGGVTEAFF. This chain links TRBV5-1 with TRBJ1-1; D possibly corresponds to TRBD1 (5 bases). CDR1 and CDR2 from the germline V gene are SGHRS and YFSETQ. The ends were cut back, 4 bases at V and 4 bases at J, with 14 bases in the middle. This CDR3 region has 14 residues.

This clonotype was detected only a few times. CDR3 DNA: TGTGCCAGCAGCTTAGGACAGACAGTCTACGAGCAGTACTTC. Amino acid sequence: CASSLGQTVYEQYF. The rearrangement links TRBV7-2 to TRBJ2-7; TRBD1 is a possible D gene (5 bases). CDR1 is SGHTA, CDR2 FQGNSA, per germline. Trimming cost V 1 base and J 3 bases, with 10 bases left between them. The CDR3 runs 14 residues.

The V call is TRBV12-3 or TRBV12-4, the J call TRBJ2-7; no clear D gene. The CDR3 has 12 residues. V dropped 3 bases and J dropped 3 bases, with 6 bases sitting between them. This CDR3 is CASSFQFYEQYF. For the CDR3, the DNA is TGTGCCAGCAGTTTTCAGTTCTACGAGCAGTACTTC.

This clonotype was seen a handful of times. The gene calls are TRBV27 and TRBJ2-1; D ambiguous. Germline CDR1 reads MNHEY; CDR2 reads SMNVEV (reference sequence). The ends were cut back, 10 bases at V and 0 bases at J, with 16 bases in the middle. This CDR3 contains 15 residues. The DNA of the CDR3 is TGTGCCACCACCCAATTCCAGTCCTCCTACAATGAGCAGTTCTTC. Its protein is CATTQFQSSYNEQFF.

This clonotype came up many times. V usage is TRBV5-1 and J usage is TRBJ1-2, with a possible D match to TRBD1 (5 bases). CDR1 is SGHRS, CDR2 YFSETQ, per germline. CDR3 length: 13 amino acids. Trimming left V 4 bases short and J 4 bases short, with 11 bases between. CDR3 loop: CASSDPRVYGYTF. The CDR3 DNA reads as TGCGCCAGCAGCGACCCCAGGGTCTATGGCTACACCTTC.

This clonotype was observed a few times. CDR3 amino acids: CASSTSGALFGGYTF. The CDR3 DNA follows: TGTGCCAGCAGCACATCAGGGGCCCTCTTTGGTGGCTACACCTTC. The V call is TRBV7-9, the J call TRBJ1-2; perhaps TRBD1 as D (6 bases). Trimming cost V 5 bases and J 7 bases, with 20 bases left between them. The germline CDR1 and CDR2 sequences are SEHNR and FQNEAQ (reference sequence). The CDR3 runs 15 residues. Full variable domain (outside the CDR3, taken from reference TRBV7-9 and TRBJ1-2): DTGVSQNPRHKITKRGQNVTFRCDPISEHNRLYWYRQTLGQGPEFLTYFQNEAQLEKSRLLSDRFSAERPKGSFSTLEIQRTEQGDSAMYLCASSTSGALFGGYTFGSGTRLTVV.

The chain uses TRBV11-1 and TRBJ2-2, with TRBD2 matching 8 bases. There are 19 residues in the CDR3. J was trimmed by 3 bases and V by 2 bases; bases with no gene match: 14. Germline CDR1 and CDR2: SGHAT and FQDESV (reference sequence). The CDR3 protein is CASSLPRSSGIWDTGELFF. The CDR3 DNA reads as TGTGCCAGCAGCTTACCCCGGAGTAGCGGGATATGGGACACCGGGGAGCTGTTTTTT. Full variable domain (remainder filled in from reference TRBV11-1 and TRBJ2-2): EAEVAQSPRYKITEKSQAVAFWCDPISGHATLYWYRQILGQGPELLVQFQDESVVDDSQLPKDRFSAERLKGVDSTLKIQPAELGDSAMYLCASSLPRSSGIWDTGELFFGEGSRLTVL.

This clonotype showed up many times. This chain uses TRBV12-3 or TRBV12-4 with TRBJ2-1; D is uncertain. V lost 1 base and J 10 bases, leaving 11 bases between the germline ends. The CDR3 contains 13 residues. The CDR3 bases are TGTGCCAGCAGTTTAGGAATCATGACCGAGCAGTTCTTC. Its protein product is CASSLGIMTEQFF.

This sequence joins TRBV7-6 and TRBJ2-2, with D tentatively TRBD2 (6 bases). Germline CDR1 is SGHVS and CDR2 is FNYEAQ. CDR3 length: 16 residues. The V end lost 1 base, the J end lost 3 bases, and 12 bases lay between the germline ends. CDR3: CASSLGASADTGELFF. For the CDR3, the DNA is TGTGCCAGCAGCTTAGGGGCTAGCGCGGACACCGGGGAGCTGTTTTTT. The whole variable domain, filled in from reference TRBV7-6 and TRBJ2-2, reads GAGVSQSPRYKVTKRGQDVALRCDPISGHVSLYWYRQALGQGPEFLTYFNYEAQQDKSGLPNDRFSAERPEGSISTLTIQRTEQRDSAMYRCASSLGASADTGELFFGEGSRLTVL.

This clonotype turned up a few times. The gene calls are TRBV18 and TRBJ1-3, with D possibly matching TRBD1 (5 bases). This CDR3 has 17 residues. CDR1 is KGHSH and CDR2 is LQKENI in the germline V gene. With 6 bases removed from V and 2 bases from J, the gap between germline ends came to 20 bases. The DNA for the CDR3 is TGTGCCAGCTCTCGAAACCCCTCCCAGGGAACTGGAAACACCATATATTTT. Translation gives CASSRNPSQGTGNTIYF.

The CDR3 is CASCFVRGVWTDFSEAFF. As DNA, the CDR3 is TGTGCCAGCTGTTTTGTTAGGGGGGTGTGGACAGACTTTTCTGAAGCTTTCTTT. The V and J genes are TRBV3-1 and TRBJ1-1; D may be TRBD1 (6 bases). This CDR3 has 18 amino acids. Germline CDR1 LGHDT, CDR2 YNNKEL (reference sequence). Trimming stripped 8 bases from V and 6 bases from J, with 31 bases between.

The chain is built from TRBV7-2 and TRBJ2-7; D ambiguous. The CDR3 sequence is 13 residues long. The germline V and J ends were trimmed by 8 bases and 6 bases, with 17 bases remaining between them. CDR1 is SGHTA and CDR2 is FQGNSA in the germline V gene. The CDR3 reads CASEIPGWGEQYF. CDR3 bases: TGTGCCAGCGAGATACCAGGTTGGGGCGAGCAGTACTTC.

The chain couples TRBV4-1 to TRBJ1-3; maybe TRBD1 (6 bases). V was cut by 5 bases and J by 3 bases, with 11 bases left in between. The CDR3 is 14 residues long. Germline-derived CDR1 and CDR2 are MGHRA and YSYEKL. The CDR3 DNA reads as TGCGCCAGCAGCTTACAGGGAGTTGGAAACACCATATATTTT. Translated, it gives CASSLQGVGNTIYF.

The J gene is TRBJ2-3, the V gene TRBV4-1; no firm D call. Per the germline V gene, CDR1 is MGHRA and CDR2 is YSYEKL. The CDR3 runs 16 residues. With 8 bases removed from V and 2 bases from J, the gap between germline ends came to 20 bases. The CDR3 coding sequence is TGCGCCAGCCAGCGCCATTCGGCGGAACCCACAGATACGCAGTATTTT. This gives the protein CASQRHSAEPTDTQYF.

This clonotype has more than one count but fewer than ten. The CDR3 coding sequence is TGCAGCGTTGAAGATTTCGCAGAGCACAATGAGCAGTTCTTC. Protein product: CSVEDFAEHNEQFF. This chain uses TRBV29-1 with TRBJ2-1; D is undetermined. The length of the CDR3 is 14 residues. Trimming pared 0 bases from V and 5 bases from J, leaving 11 bases between. Germline V CDR1 and CDR2: SQVTM, ANQGSEA.